This T cell receptor (beta chain) was recovered during a study of T-cell reconstitution after alpha-beta-depleted transplantation in children. Findings of the study overall: About two months after transplant, alpha-beta T cells reportedly came from several hundred expanded graft clones. Once a year had passed after transplant, T-cell counts and diversity came mostly from newly produced T cells. Surviving recipient T cells and thymic progenitors produced the high day-60 TCRbeta diversity seen in some patients.

In regard to this clonotype: Its antigen is unidentified.

Construction of the TCRbeta library involved unique molecular identifiers. TCRdb reprocessed the PCR reads with MiXCR, giving one entry per CDR3 protein. The data show a few hundred thousand distinct CDR3 sequences, about a quarter seen once. This CDR3 comprises 13 residues. CDR1 and CDR2 (germline): SGHVS, FNYEAQ. V shed 2 bases and J shed 0 bases, with 4 bases lying between them. This receptor was obtained from a male patient between 10 and 17 years old who had a stem cell transplant for acute lymphoblastic leukemia, so the T cells may come from the graft donor. The chain recombines TRBV7-6 with TRBJ1-1; D gene uncertain. The sequencing here drew on PBMCs, mostly from graft donor cells, taken 180 days after TCRalphabeta/CD19-depleted stem cell transplant. This CDR3 reads CASSLYMNTEAFF. For the CDR3, the DNA is TGTGCCAGCAGCTTATACATGAACACTGAAGCTTTCTTT.